This T cell receptor beta chain was documented in a study of blood T cell repertoires in COVID-19. Germline CDR1 and CDR2: SGHNT and YENEEA. The CDR3 spans 13 residues. V lost 5 bases, J lost 6 bases, and 14 bases lay in between. Profiling relied on immunoSEQ multiplex PCR, and the TCRdb table lists in-frame clones only, not all of them. The table lists approximately 160,000 clones, around 86% of them singletons. The TCR comes from a man between 65 and 80 years old who had recovered from COVID-19. The V gene is TRBV11-3, the J gene TRBJ2-7; maybe TRBD1 (5 bases). Sequencing was carried out using peripheral blood. CDR3: CASSLSGRGEQYF. CDR3 nucleotide sequence: TGTGCCAGCAGCCTCAGTGGAAGGGGCGAGCAGTACTTC.